One sample yielded the 3 T cell receptor beta chains listed below, sequenced in a study of T cells after yellow fever vaccination. TCRdb recomputed calls from the 5' RACE reads with MiXCR, one row per CDR3 protein. The table records nearly 350,000 distinct CDR3 sequences, 7% to 10% of them present only once. This specimen was PBMCs, taken approximately 47 days after the first yellow fever vaccination. The receptors come from a young man who received the YFV17D yellow fever vaccine.

The rearrangement links TRBV6-2 or TRBV6-3 to TRBJ2-2, with D maybe TRBD2 (6 bases). This CDR3 contains 14 residues. V lost 4 bases and J 5 bases, leaving 11 bases between the germline ends. Germline assignment: CDR1 MNHEY and CDR2 SVGEGT. CDR3 sequence: CASSLRGKTGELFF. CDR3 DNA: TGTGCCAGCAGTTTACGGGGGAAGACCGGGGAGCTGTTTTTT.

This clonotype turned up a few times. The rearrangement joins TRBV20-1 to TRBJ2-2, with D possibly TRBD1 on 5 matching bases. CDR1 is DFQATT and CDR2 is SNEGSKA in the germline V gene (reference sequence). The CDR3 sequence is 16 residues long. The CDR3 is CCARDGAAFNTGELFF. CDR3 nucleotide sequence: TGCTGCGCCCGAGATGGGGCAGCGTTTAACACCGGGGAGCTGTTTTTT.

This clonotype appeared a few times. J is TRBJ2-7 and V is TRBV6-1; 9 bases agree with TRBD1. V dropped 3 bases and J dropped 4; count of bases not matched to a gene: 7. Germline lookup yields CDR1 MNHNS and CDR2 SASEGT. The CDR3 totals 15 residues. CDR3 in amino acids: CASSEFRDRAYEQYF. The CDR3 DNA reads TGTGCCAGCAGTGAGTTCCGGGACAGGGCTTACGAGCAGTACTTC.